Presented here are 32 T cell receptor beta chains from one specimen sequenced in a study of metastatic and nonmetastatic thyroid tumors. All patients were untreated before thyroid surgery. TCRdb re-clonotyped the PCR reads via MiXCR. In the table there are nearly 25,000 clones, about an eighth of which are singletons. Sequenced material: blood. The receptors were gathered from a female donor with papillary thyroid cancer or a benign thyroid nodule (not recorded which). Some clones in this sample may be carry-over from other donors' samples.

This clone was seen many times. This chain connects TRBV19 to TRBJ1-1; D uncertain. The ends were cut back, 5 bases at V and 2 bases at J, with 15 bases in the middle. Germline assignment: CDR1 LNHDA and CDR2 SQIVND (reference sequence). The CDR3 sequence is 15 residues long. CDR3 coding DNA: TGTGCCAGTAGTCCAGGACGATCCCACAACACTGAAGCTTTCTTT. It codes for CASSPGRSHNTEAFF. The whole variable domain, filled in from reference TRBV19 and TRBJ1-1, reads DGGITQSPKYLFRKEGQNVTLSCEQNLNHDAMYWYRQDPGQGLRLIYYSQIVNDFQKGDIAEGYSVSREKKESFPLTVTSAQKNPTAFYLCASSPGRSHNTEAFFGQGTRLTVV.

This clone was recorded many times. A read error is possible here, since a much larger clone lies one base away. This CDR3 is also generated by other DNA sequences in the sample. J is TRBJ1-1 and V is TRBV7-9; no clear D. Germline assignment: CDR1 SEHNR and CDR2 FQNEAQ (reference sequence). V lost 1 base, J lost 8 bases, and 8 bases lay in between. The CDR3 runs 12 residues. CDR3 sequence (DNA): TGTGCCAGCAGCTTAGGACGGTCCGAAGCTTTCTTT. Translated: CASSLGRSEAFF.

The table lists this clone with many counts. The chain combines TRBV28 with TRBJ2-7; 11 nucleotides line up with TRBD1. In germline, CDR1 is MDHEN, CDR2 SYDVKM. Losses at the gene ends were 3 bases for V and 4 bases for J; bases not matched to a gene: 11. The CDR3 is 17 amino acids. The CDR3 here is CASSFIIPGTGGYEQYF. In DNA, the CDR3 is TGTGCCAGCAGTTTCATCATTCCCGGGACAGGGGGTTACGAGCAGTACTTC.

The chain is built from TRBV15 and TRBJ2-7; 7 bases line up with TRBD1. J lost 5 bases, V lost 0 bases, and 4 bases had no gene match. Germline loops: CDR1 LNHNV, CDR2 YYDKDF (reference sequence). The CDR3 has 14 residues. The CDR3 region is CATSRELGGHEQYF. CDR3 nucleotide sequence: TGTGCCACCAGCAGAGAGTTAGGGGGCCACGAGCAGTACTTC.

This clone was seen at least ten times. CDR3 sequence (DNA): TGTGCCAGCAGTGACCAAAGCGGGAGAGGCACAGATACGCAGTATTTT. Protein: CASSDQSGRGTDTQYF. This chain connects TRBV6-4 to TRBJ2-3; 8 nucleotides align to TRBD2. The CDR3 has 16 residues. Trimming took 2 bases from V and 1 from J; bases not matched to a gene: 5. Germline-derived CDR1 and CDR2 are MRHNA and SNTAGT.

The chain combines TRBV19 with TRBJ2-7; D is undetermined. This CDR3 has 15 residues. The V end was cut by 3 bases, the J end by 3 bases, with 15 bases between. Germline V lookup: CDR1 LNHDA, CDR2 SQIVND (reference sequence). The CDR3 sequence is CASSMSMPIGYEQYF. The CDR3 bases are TGTGCCAGTAGTATGAGTATGCCGATCGGCTACGAGCAGTACTTC.

This clone was found many times. This rearrangement joins TRBV29-1 to TRBJ1-3; D not certain. The CDR3 is 9 amino acids. Germline assignment: CDR1 SQVTM and CDR2 ANQGSEA. Deletions cut 2 bases from V and 8 bases from J, with 1 base between. The CDR3 DNA follows: TGCAGCGTTGAACACACCATATATTTT. This codes for CSVEHTIYF.

In its sample, this clone was seen once. The chain links TRBV7-8 to TRBJ2-5; D possibly corresponds to TRBD1 (7 bases). V was clipped by 3 bases and J by 0 bases, with 11 bases between them. This CDR3 has 15 residues. CDR1 and CDR2 from the germline V gene are SGHVS and FQNEAQ. The CDR3 here is CASSLEGQYQETQYF. CDR3 nucleotide sequence: TGTGCCAGCAGCTTGGAGGGACAGTACCAAGAGACCCAGTACTTC.

With regard to this clone: A much more abundant neighbour one base away suggests this may be a read error. The chain couples TRBV20-1 to TRBJ2-5, with D maybe TRBD2 (5 bases). This CDR3 contains 13 residues. V was pared by 0 bases and J by 5 bases, with 10 bases between. Germline CDR1 reads DFQATT; CDR2 reads SNEGSKA (reference sequence). CDR3 nucleotides: TGCAGTGCTAGAGAGAGGACTCTGGAGACCCAGTACTTC. Protein sequence: CSARERTLETQYF.

V and J are TRBV20-1 and TRBJ2-7; maybe TRBD1 (6 bases). The ends were cut back, 3 bases at V and 2 bases at J, with 14 bases in the middle. The germline gives CDR1 DFQATT, CDR2 SNEGSKA (reference sequence). The CDR3 runs 14 residues. CDR3 loop: CSASRRGVTYEQYF. In nucleotides, the CDR3 is TGCAGTGCTAGTCGCAGGGGAGTCACCTACGAGCAGTACTTC.

There are many counts of this clone. The rearrangement uses TRBV20-1 and TRBJ2-5; D unresolved. This CDR3 contains 12 residues. Between the trimmed V and J ends, which lost 7 bases and 0 bases, there was a span of 9 bases. Germline CDR1 and CDR2: DFQATT and SNEGSKA (reference sequence). The CDR3 DNA follows: TGCAGTGGTAGGACGTACCAAGAGACCCAGTACTTC. Its translation: CSGRTYQETQYF.

This clone qualifies as medium-sized. This rearrangement joins TRBV12-3 or TRBV12-4 to TRBJ2-7; TRBD2 agrees at 13 bases. Trimming removed 4 bases from V and 4 bases from J; junction bases left unmatched: 1. The CDR3 totals 14 residues. CDR3 in amino acids: CASSWTSGGYEQYF. The CDR3 DNA is TGTGCCAGCAGTTGGACTAGCGGGGGATACGAGCAGTACTTC.

This clone was counted at least ten times. The V gene is TRBV20-1, the J gene TRBJ2-5; D unclear. Trimming took 7 bases from V and 5 from J, leaving 23 bases between them. Germline CDR1 DFQATT, CDR2 SNEGSKA (reference sequence). This CDR3 has 15 residues. The CDR3 loop is CSVDAYLGIRETQYF. In nucleotides, the CDR3 is TGCAGTGTCGACGCGTATCTGGGGATTCGGGAGACCCAGTACTTC.

The chain links TRBV27 to TRBJ1-2, with D possibly being TRBD1 (5 bases). V lost 2 bases, J lost 7 bases, and 11 bases lay in between. There are 13 residues in the CDR3. Germline V lookup: CDR1 MNHEY, CDR2 SMNVEV (reference sequence). The CDR3 DNA reads TGTGCCAGCAGTTTAAGGGGACGGGGTGGCTACACCTTC. Translating it yields CASSLRGRGGYTF.

This clone appeared a few times. CDR3 residues: CASSTTRGTEAFF. CDR3 coding DNA: TGTGCCAGCAGTACCACAAGGGGCACTGAAGCTTTCTTT. The rearrangement joins TRBV27 to TRBJ1-1; perhaps TRBD1 as D (5 bases). CDR3 size: 13 residues. V dropped 5 bases and J dropped 4 bases, with 11 bases sitting between them. In germline, CDR1 is MNHEY, CDR2 SMNVEV (reference sequence).

This clone was found many times. The genes are TRBV28 and TRBJ1-4; a possible D gene is TRBD1 (6 bases). In germline, CDR1 is MDHEN, CDR2 SYDVKM. Deletions cut 2 bases from V and 6 bases from J, with 10 bases between. The CDR3 runs to 14 residues. CDR3 in DNA: TGTGCCAGCAGTTTAGCGGGACATTATGAAAAACTGTTTTTT. It is translated as CASSLAGHYEKLFF.

This clone was recorded at least ten times. The chain is built from TRBV10-3 and TRBJ2-3; D remains unclear. V lost 3 bases, J lost 1 base, and 8 bases lay in between. The CDR3 totals 14 residues. Germline CDR1 ENHRY, CDR2 SYGVKD. The CDR3 nucleotides are TGTGCCATCAGTGACCTTGGGGGCACAGATACGCAGTATTTT. Its translation is CAISDLGGTDTQYF.

This clone was seen ten or more times. This chain uses TRBV29-1 with TRBJ1-4; D gene unclear. V lost 0 bases and J 0 bases, leaving 8 bases between the germline ends. The germline CDR1 and CDR2 sequences are SQVTM and ANQGSEA. This CDR3 is built from 15 residues. This CDR3 is CSVEDPSATNEKLFF. The CDR3 DNA is TGCAGCGTTGAAGATCCATCAGCAACTAATGAAAAACTGTTTTTT.

J is TRBJ2-6 and V is TRBV5-1, with D uncertain. This CDR3 is built from 16 residues. V lost 0 bases and J 3 bases, leaving 10 bases between the germline ends. CDR1 and CDR2 from the germline V gene are SGHRS and YFSETQ. CDR3 nucleotides: TGCGCCAGCAGCTTGGCCGCCGTCATTGGGGCCAACGTCCTGACTTTC. The encoded protein is CASSLAAVIGANVLTF.

The table lists this clone with many counts. CDR3: CSANSGTQIVSGYTF. The CDR3 DNA reads as TGCAGTGCCAACTCCGGGACCCAGATTGTTAGTGGCTACACCTTC. This chain links TRBV20-1 with TRBJ1-2; a possible D gene is TRBD1 (5 bases). V lost 6 bases and J lost 7, with 24 bases in between. The CDR3 is 15 residues long. Germline CDR1 DFQATT, CDR2 SNEGSKA (reference sequence).

This clone was seen only a few times. J is TRBJ1-2 and V is TRBV28; possible D gene TRBD1, 6 bases. The germline V gene has CDR1 MDHEN and CDR2 SYDVKM. V was trimmed by 6 bases and J by 7 bases, leaving 15 bases between them. CDR3 length equals 13 residues. The CDR3 is CASSHQGRGGYTF. The CDR3 bases are TGTGCCAGCAGCCATCAGGGGAGGGGTGGCTACACCTTC.

This clone was recorded at least ten times. The V gene is TRBV7-8, the J gene TRBJ1-3, with D tentatively TRBD1 (5 bases). The CDR3 spans 13 residues. Trimming shortened V by 2 bases and J by 8 bases, and 10 bases separated the two germline ends. The germline V gene encodes CDR1 SGHVS and CDR2 FQNEAQ. CDR3 region: CASSLQKGHTIYF. In DNA form, the CDR3 reads TGTGCCAGCAGCTTACAAAAGGGGCACACCATATATTTT.

There are many counts of this clone. This may be a read error, as it is one base from a much larger clone. The genes are TRBV27 and TRBJ2-7; D not resolved. The CDR3 sequence is 13 residues long. Germline V lookup: CDR1 MNHEY, CDR2 SMNVEV (reference sequence). The CDR3 nucleotides read TGTGCCAGCAGTTTAACGGCCCGCTACGAGCGGTACTTC. Its translation is CASSLTARYERYF.

This clone is medium-sized by share. The chain carries TRBV27 and TRBJ2-7, with TRBD1 matching over 9 bases. The germline V gene encodes CDR1 MNHEY and CDR2 SMNVEV (reference sequence). The V gene end was trimmed by 2 bases and the J gene end by 3 bases; junction bases not matched to a gene: 5. The CDR3 is made up of 15 amino acids. The DNA of the CDR3 is TGTGCCAGCAGTTTAACCGGGACAGGGTTCTACGAGCAGTACTTC. This encodes CASSLTGTGFYEQYF.

This clone was observed a handful of times. The chain has TRBV6-1 and TRBJ1-2; D ambiguous. The V end was cut by 5 bases, the J end by 0 bases, with 7 bases between. The length of the CDR3 is 13 residues. Germline V gene data show CDR1 as MNHNS and CDR2 as SASEGT. CDR3 in amino acids: CASSPGANYGYTF. DNA of the CDR3: TGTGCCAGCAGTCCAGGAGCTAACTATGGCTACACCTTC.

This clone was picked up a small number of times. The V call is TRBV20-1, the J call TRBJ2-2, with 7 bases lining up with TRBD2. The CDR3 extends over 14 amino acids. J gave up 4 bases and V 4 bases, and 6 bases lay outside the gene matches. CDR1 is DFQATT, CDR2 SNEGSKA, per germline (reference sequence). Written as DNA, the CDR3 is TGCAGTGCTATGTCGGGAGGTGCCACCGGGGAGCTGTTTTTT. Protein: CSAMSGGATGELFF.

This rearrangement joins TRBV12-3 or TRBV12-4 to TRBJ2-3; weak D call: TRBD2 (7 bases). The CDR3 extends over 15 amino acids. V was shortened by 8 bases and J by 1 base, with 16 bases between the two germline ends. Written as DNA, the CDR3 is TGTGCCAGCGGAGTGGGGGGGCCGGGCACAGATACGCAGTATTTT. Amino acid sequence: CASGVGGPGTDTQYF.

V and J are TRBV27 and TRBJ2-2, with 11 bases that match TRBD2. The V gene's germline CDR1 is MNHEY and CDR2 SMNVEV (reference sequence). The CDR3 is made up of 14 amino acids. The junction had 2 bases not matched to a gene; V was cut back by 7 bases and J by 4 bases. The CDR3 is CASTLAGVTGELFF. The CDR3 DNA follows: TGTGCCAGCACACTAGCGGGGGTCACCGGGGAGCTGTTTTTT.

Many counts were recorded for this clone. CDR3 DNA: TGTGCCAGCAGTCCGTTAGACACACTCTCTGGAAACACCATATATTTT. It encodes CASSPLDTLSGNTIYF. The chain uses TRBV12-3 or TRBV12-4 and TRBJ1-3, with D uncertain. This CDR3 is built from 16 residues. V shed 5 bases and J shed 0 bases, with 14 bases lying between them.

This clone was counted ten times or more. The chain couples TRBV20-1 to TRBJ2-7; 12 bases are a match to TRBD2. This CDR3 contains 15 residues. Trimming took 3 bases from V and 0 from J; bases not matched to a gene: 3. Germline CDR1 reads DFQATT; CDR2 reads SNEGSKA (reference sequence). The CDR3 region is CSASGTSGFSYEQYF. In DNA, the CDR3 is TGCAGTGCTAGTGGGACTAGCGGGTTCTCCTACGAGCAGTACTTC.

This clone was recorded many times. A much larger clonotype is one base distant, so this may be a read error. The chain couples TRBV18 to TRBJ1-5; TRBD1 might be the D (5 bases). The germline V gene has CDR1 KGHSH and CDR2 LQKENI. The CDR3 is made up of 14 amino acids. CDR3 DNA: TGTGCCGGCTCACCCCAGGGTGGGGAAGGGCCCCAGCATTTT. Translation: CAGSPQGGEGPQHF.

This clone was seen repeatedly, ten times or more. The V and J genes are TRBV10-3 and TRBJ2-7; no reliable D call. Trimming stripped 5 bases from V and 0 bases from J, with 17 bases between. The germline gives CDR1 ENHRY, CDR2 SYGVKD. This CDR3 is built from 16 residues. The CDR3, as DNA: TGTGCCATCAGTACCTCTAGGCTCCGGAGCTCCTACGAGCAGTACTTC. Amino acid sequence: CAISTSRLRSSYEQYF.